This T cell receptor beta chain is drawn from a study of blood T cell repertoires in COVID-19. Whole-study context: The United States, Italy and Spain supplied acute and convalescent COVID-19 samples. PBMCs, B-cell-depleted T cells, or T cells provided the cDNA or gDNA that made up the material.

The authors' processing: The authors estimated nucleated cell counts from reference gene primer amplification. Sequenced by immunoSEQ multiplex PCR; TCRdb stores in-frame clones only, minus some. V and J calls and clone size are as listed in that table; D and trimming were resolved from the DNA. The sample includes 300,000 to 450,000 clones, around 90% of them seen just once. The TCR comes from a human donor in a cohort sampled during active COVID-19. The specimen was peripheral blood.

In DNA, the CDR3 is TGTGCCACCAGTGATTCCGGGACAGGGGGCTACGAGCAGTACTTC. Protein sequence: CATSDSGTGGYEQYF. The chain combines TRBV24-1 with TRBJ2-7, with 11 bases identical to TRBD1. This CDR3 contains 15 residues. V was clipped by 2 bases and J by 3 bases; unmatched bases: 2. Germline-derived CDR1 and CDR2 are KGHDR and SFDVKD.